Listed below are T cell receptor beta chains from one sample, sequenced in a study of cytotoxic CD8 clonotypes in ibrutinib-treated CLL. TCRdb's table, derived via immunoSEQ multiplex PCR, lists solely in-frame clones and lacks some. The sample has under 150,000 clones, roughly 80% seen once. The starting material was PBMCs, obtained after 24 months of ibrutinib treatment. The receptors shown here come from a human donor with chronic lymphocytic leukemia. CDR3s include the opening cysteine and the closing phenylalanine or tryptophan. D genes are given only for firm matches. The size of a clone is reported for some rows only, either as once, few or many, or as a class for expanded clones.

v_gene: TRBV5-6; d_gene: TRBD1; abundance: few; j_gene: TRBJ2-7; CDR3aa: CASSRQGYEQYF; CDR3nt: TGTGCCAGCAGCCGACAGGGGTACGAGCAGTACTTC
v_gene: TRBV18; d_gene: NA; abundance: NA; j_gene: TRBJ1-5; CDR3aa: CASSTRDTGTQPQHF; CDR3nt: TGTGCCAGCTCCACCAGGGATACGGGGACTCAGCCCCAGCATTTT
v_gene: TRBV2; d_gene: TRBD1; abundance: few; j_gene: TRBJ1-2; CDR3aa: CASRRGDRPYGYTF; CDR3nt: TGTGCCAGCAGACGCGGGGACAGGCCCTATGGCTACACCTTC
v_gene: TRBV18; d_gene: NA; abundance: once; j_gene: TRBJ2-1; CDR3aa: CASSPIRSVNEQFF; CDR3nt: TGTGCCAGCTCACCAATCAGGTCCGTCAATGAGCAGTTCTTC
v_gene: TRBV5-8; d_gene: NA; abundance: NA; j_gene: TRBJ2-1; CDR3aa: CASSSGTNTYNEQFF; CDR3nt: TGTGCCAGCAGCTCCGGGACAAATACCTACAATGAGCAGTTCTTC
v_gene: TRBV7-2; d_gene: NA; abundance: NA; j_gene: TRBJ2-7; CDR3aa: CASSLGQEAGEQYF; CDR3nt: TGTGCCAGCAGCTTAGGCCAGGAAGCCGGCGAGCAGTACTTC
v_gene: TRBV6-6; d_gene: NA; abundance: NA; j_gene: TRBJ1-2; CDR3aa: CASSYSGIANYGYTF; CDR3nt: TGTGCCAGCAGTTACTCTGGCATTGCTAACTATGGCTACACCTTC
v_gene: TRBV15; d_gene: NA; abundance: NA; j_gene: TRBJ2-2; CDR3aa: CATSSRGTGELFF; CDR3nt: TGTGCCACCAGTAGTAGGGGGACCGGGGAGCTGTTTTTT
v_gene: TRBV7-2; d_gene: NA; abundance: NA; j_gene: TRBJ2-2; CDR3aa: CASSPWTSTGELFF; CDR3nt: TGTGCCAGCAGCCCCTGGACAAGCACCGGGGAGCTGTTTTTT
v_gene: TRBV30; d_gene: NA; abundance: NA; j_gene: TRBJ1-1; CDR3aa: CAWSVEGTTEAFF; CDR3nt: TGTGCCTGGAGTGTGGAAGGGACCACTGAAGCTTTCTTT
v_gene: TRBV19; d_gene: NA; abundance: once; j_gene: TRBJ2-5; CDR3aa: CASSTGPRETQYF; CDR3nt: TGTGCCAGTAGTACGGGACCACGGGAGACCCAGTACTTC
v_gene: TRBV19; d_gene: NA; abundance: few; j_gene: TRBJ1-2; CDR3aa: CASSTSMSNYGYTF; CDR3nt: TGTGCCAGTAGTACGTCGATGTCTAACTATGGCTACACCTTC
v_gene: TRBV9; d_gene: TRBD1; abundance: once; j_gene: TRBJ1-4; CDR3aa: CASSVRDREKLFF; CDR3nt: TGTGCCAGCAGCGTAAGGGACAGGGAAAAACTGTTTTTT
v_gene: TRBV5-1; d_gene: NA; abundance: NA; j_gene: TRBJ1-1; CDR3aa: CASSLARGNTEAFF; CDR3nt: TGCGCCAGCAGCTTGGCCAGGGGGAACACTGAAGCTTTCTTT
v_gene: TRBV6-6; d_gene: TRBD1; abundance: NA; j_gene: TRBJ1-2; CDR3aa: CASSSRRDRTNYGYTF; CDR3nt: TGTGCCAGCAGTTCTCGCCGGGACAGAACTAACTATGGCTACACCTTC
v_gene: TRBV14; d_gene: NA; abundance: NA; j_gene: TRBJ2-3; CDR3aa: CASSANMDTQYF; CDR3nt: TGTGCCAGCAGCGCAAACATGGATACGCAGTATTTT
v_gene: TRBV18; d_gene: TRBD1; abundance: NA; j_gene: TRBJ1-5; CDR3aa: CASSRGTGNNQPQHF; CDR3nt: TGTGCCAGCTCGCGAGGGACAGGGAACAATCAGCCCCAGCATTTT
v_gene: TRBV9; d_gene: TRBD1; abundance: few; j_gene: TRBJ2-2; CDR3aa: CASTGTGNTGELFF; CDR3nt: TGTGCCAGCACCGGGACAGGCAACACCGGGGAGCTGTTTTTT
v_gene: TRBV7-2; d_gene: NA; abundance: NA; j_gene: TRBJ2-2; CDR3aa: CASSFTLVGTGELFF; CDR3nt: TGTGCCAGCAGCTTTACTTTGGTGGGCACCGGGGAGCTGTTTTTT
v_gene: TRBV19; d_gene: NA; abundance: NA; j_gene: TRBJ2-2; CDR3aa: CASSIARAYTGELFF; CDR3nt: TGTGCCAGTAGTATAGCCAGGGCCTACACCGGGGAGCTGTTTTTT
v_gene: TRBV12-5; d_gene: NA; abundance: NA; j_gene: TRBJ2-7; CDR3aa: CASGLVVSSVNSYEQYF; CDR3nt: TGTGCTAGTGGTTTGGTAGTGAGTAGCGTAAACTCCTACGAGCAGTACTTC
v_gene: TRBV11-2; d_gene: TRBD1; abundance: NA; j_gene: TRBJ2-1; CDR3aa: CASSPPGGPYNEQFF; CDR3nt: TGTGCCAGCAGCCCCCCAGGGGGCCCCTACAATGAGCAGTTCTTC
v_gene: TRBV14; d_gene: TRBD1; abundance: NA; j_gene: TRBJ2-7; CDR3aa: CASSQADRGDRGEYF; CDR3nt: TGTGCCAGCAGCCAAGCCGACAGGGGTGATAGGGGGGAGTACTTC
v_gene: TRBV6-5; d_gene: NA; abundance: NA; j_gene: TRBJ2-7; CDR3aa: CASRDRTPAYEQYF; CDR3nt: TGTGCCAGCAGGGACCGGACCCCCGCGTACGAGCAGTACTTC
v_gene: TRBV5-4; d_gene: NA; abundance: NA; j_gene: TRBJ1-1; CDR3aa: CASSQGHRVSAFF; CDR3nt: TGTGCCAGCAGCCAGGGCCATAGAGTGTCCGCTTTCTTT
v_gene: TRBV7-9; d_gene: NA; abundance: NA; j_gene: TRBJ1-6; CDR3aa: CASSLDSWTDNNSPLHF; CDR3nt: TGTGCCAGCAGCTTAGATTCTTGGACAGACAATAATTCACCCCTCCACTTT
v_gene: TRBV11-2; d_gene: TRBD2; abundance: NA; j_gene: TRBJ2-1; CDR3aa: CASSQRPSGAYNEQFF; CDR3nt: TGTGCCAGCAGCCAACGCCCTAGCGGAGCCTACAATGAGCAGTTCTTC
v_gene: TRBV18; d_gene: TRBD1; abundance: NA; j_gene: TRBJ1-4; CDR3aa: CASSPTGGNEKLFF; CDR3nt: TGTGCCAGCTCACCGACAGGGGGAAATGAAAAACTGTTTTTT